These T cell receptor beta chains were read from a single sample in a study of T cell repertoires in cytomegalovirus infection. TCRdb processed the reads anew with MiXCR; each CDR3 protein has one entry. The sample comprises around 200,000 distinct CDR3 sequences, 30% to 45% of which are singletons, and approximately 59% rests with the top ten. These TCRs are of unknown antigen specificity. Sequenced material: CD8+ T cells from cultured PBMCs, taken from culture after CMV antigen stimulation. The receptors were gathered from a human donor in good health (CMV status not recorded). Some clones in this sample may be carry-over from other donors' samples. CDR3s include the opening cysteine and the closing phenylalanine or tryptophan. A D gene is named only where the DNA matches it firmly. Expanded clones get a size class; other rows say once, few or many, or leave the size out.

D	J	size	V	DNA	CDR3
-	TRBJ2-1	-	TRBV28	TGTGCCAGCAGACCGGGACCAACGAACTCCTACAATGAGCAGTTCTTC	CASRPGPTNSYNEQFF
-	TRBJ1-1	-	TRBV29-1	TGCAGCGTTCAGGGGAACACTGAAGCTTTCTTT	CSVQGNTEAFF
-	TRBJ1-6	-	TRBV6-5	TGTGCCAGCAGCCCGGGGGAGAGTGGCTCACCCCTCCACTTT	CASSPGESGSPLHF
-	TRBJ1-1	medium-sized	TRBV11-2	TGTGCCAGCAGCCCTAGCCTGGCAGCGGTTAACACTGAAGCTTTCTTT	CASSPSLAAVNTEAFF
-	TRBJ1-3	-	TRBV7-6	TGTGCCAGAAGCTCCCAGGTAGTCTGGGTCACAAAACCCACCATATATTTT	CARSSQVVWVTKPTIYF
-	TRBJ2-4	-	TRBV24-1	TGTGCCACCAGTGAGGGGGGGGCGGTAGCCAAAAACATTCAGTACTTC	CATSEGGAVAKNIQYF
-	TRBJ1-5	-	TRBV19	TGTGCCAGTAGTATCTCCAGGGGCAGCAATCAGCCCCAGCATTTT	CASSISRGSNQPQHF
TRBD1	TRBJ2-7	-	TRBV13	TGTGCCAGCAGCATTTGGACAGGGGCCTACGAGCAGTACTTC	CASSIWTGAYEQYF
TRBD1	TRBJ1-3	-	TRBV10-3	TGTGCCATCAGTCAACCGGGACAGGGAGAAAACACCATATATTTT	CAISQPGQGENTIYF
-	TRBJ2-1	-	TRBV27	TGTGCCAGCAGTCCGTCGGGAAGAGGCCTCAATGAGCAGTTCTTC	CASSPSGRGLNEQFF
TRBD2	TRBJ2-1	-	TRBV20-1	TGCAGTGCAGCAGGGGGATTAGCGGGAGTCTCCTACAATGAGCAGTTCTTC	CSAAGGLAGVSYNEQFF
TRBD2	TRBJ2-1	-	TRBV6-2/TRBV6-3	TGTGCCAGCAGTCGTAGCGGGGGGTACTACAATGAGCAGTTCTTC	CASSRSGGYYNEQFF
-	TRBJ1-1	-	TRBV28	TGTGCCAGCAGTCACGGGAGGACAGTGTACACTGAAGCTTTCTTT	CASSHGRTVYTEAFF
-	TRBJ2-7	-	TRBV29-1	TGCAGCGTTGAAGAACAAGCGGGTGAGCAGTACTTC	CSVEEQAGEQYF
-	TRBJ1-4	-	TRBV5-5	TGTGCCAGCAGCTTGGACTCGATGGGCGAAAAACTGTTTTTT	CASSLDSMGEKLFF
-	TRBJ1-2	few	TRBV11-2	TGTGCCAGCAGGATGGCATATAACTATGGCTACACCTTC	CASRMAYNYGYTF
TRBD1	TRBJ2-7	-	TRBV10-3	TGTGCCATCAGTGAGTCTGGGACAGGGGGCGGTCAGTACTTC	CAISESGTGGGQYF
-	TRBJ1-3	-	TRBV13	TGTGCCAGCAGCACCCGACCGGGGACAACAAACACCATATATTTT	CASSTRPGTTNTIYF
-	TRBJ2-5	few	TRBV10-2	TGCGCCAGCAGCGGGGGACACCCGGACCGCCAGTACTTC	CASSGGHPDRQYF
-	TRBJ2-7	-	TRBV5-1	TGCGCCAGCAGCTTGGCTACCATTACGGGTAGCTCCTACGAGCAGTACTTC	CASSLATITGSSYEQYF
TRBD1	TRBJ2-1	many	TRBV7-2	TGTGCCAGCAGCTTCAGGGGGAATGAGCAGTTCTTC	CASSFRGNEQFF
-	TRBJ2-7	few	TRBV7-9	TGTGCCAGCAGCGACGGCTCGGGGGAGCAGTACTTC	CASSDGSGEQYF
-	TRBJ1-1	few	TRBV7-9	TGTGCCAGCAGCTTAGACGGGGGAACGGATGAAGCTTTCTTT	CASSLDGGTDEAFF
-	TRBJ2-1	-	TRBV6-6	TGTGCCAGCAGTTACTCAGTGGGGACTCCCTACAATGAGCAGTTCTTC	CASSYSVGTPYNEQFF
-	TRBJ1-2	few	TRBV7-3	TGTGCCAGCAGCGCCGACCCGGGCCCATATGGCTACACCTTC	CASSADPGPYGYTF
-	TRBJ1-2	-	TRBV27	TGTGCCAGCAGAATGGGGGAGACACGAGGCTACACCTTC	CASRMGETRGYTF
-	TRBJ2-7	once	TRBV27	TGTGCCAGCAGTTTACGGGTCAACAGAATCTCCTACGAGCAGTACTTC	CASSLRVNRISYEQYF
TRBD1	TRBJ2-3	-	TRBV28	TGTGCCAGCAGAGGCAGCACGGACAGGGAAGTTCCCTATACGCAGTATTTT	CASRGSTDREVPYTQYF
-	TRBJ2-3	-	TRBV7-8	TGTGCCAGCAGCCCCCAGGGGGGAGATACGCAGTATTTT	CASSPQGGDTQYF
TRBD1	TRBJ2-3	-	TRBV7-9	TGTGCCAGCAGTTTTGCTGCGGACAGGCCACCTTTCGCAGATACGCAGTATTTT	CASSFAADRPPFADTQYF
TRBD2	TRBJ2-3	-	TRBV7-2	TGTGCCAGCAGCCCGGGACTAGCGCCCTCGGGGGATACGCAGTATTTT	CASSPGLAPSGDTQYF
-	TRBJ1-2	-	TRBV27	TGTGCCAGCAGTTTAAGAGGGGCATTCAGCTACACCTTC	CASSLRGAFSYTF
-	TRBJ1-2	once	TRBV7-6	TGTGCCAGCAGCTTAGCTCCAGGTAGTGGGGGCTACACCTTC	CASSLAPGSGGYTF
-	TRBJ1-1	many	TRBV7-8	TGTGCCAGCAGCTTATACCCCTCTCGGGCTTTAGGGGCGTCGAACACTGAAGCTTTCTTT	CASSLYPSRALGASNTEAFF